Listed below are T cell receptor beta chains from one sample, sequenced in a study of T cells after yellow fever vaccination. TCRdb itself ran the 5' RACE reads through MiXCR, one entry per CDR3 protein. The sample holds about 120,000 distinct CDR3 sequences, 8% to 9.5% seen once. The sequencing used CD8+ T cells sorted from PBMCs, collected 45 days after the yellow fever booster vaccination. The source is a man aged 25 to 45 who received the YFV17D yellow fever vaccine. The CDR3 runs from the conserved cysteine through the conserved F or W. D genes are given only for firm matches. Some rows mark clone size as missing; the rest say once, few, many or name a class of expanded clone.

v_call	clone_size	d_call	j_call	cdr3_nt	cdr3_aa
TRBV13	many	-	TRBJ2-2	TGTGCCAGCAGCTTAGGAGCGCGATCCGGGGAGCTGTTTTTT	CASSLGARSGELFF
TRBV6-6	many	-	TRBJ2-2	TGTGCCAGCAGTCCCACGGGGGCCGGGGAGCTGTTTTTT	CASSPTGAGELFF
TRBV29-1	-	-	TRBJ1-6	TGCAGCGCTTGGGACGGGACCGATTCACCCCTCCACTTT	CSAWDGTDSPLHF
TRBV11-2	many	TRBD1	TRBJ1-5	TGTGCCAGCGGGGAGGGGGCTAATCAGCCCCAGCATTTT	CASGEGANQPQHF
TRBV12-3/TRBV12-4	-	TRBD2	TRBJ2-3	TGTGCCAGCACCTCTAGCGGGAGTAGGGCAGATACGCAGTATTTT	CASTSSGSRADTQYF
TRBV20-1	-	-	TRBJ2-3	TGCAGTGCCACCCCCTACGGACAGCTCACAGATACGCAGTATTTT	CSATPYGQLTDTQYF
TRBV3-1	-	-	TRBJ2-5	TGTGCCAGCAGCCAAGCCACTACCGAAGAGACCCAGTACTTC	CASSQATTEETQYF
TRBV11-2	many	-	TRBJ2-1	TGTGCCAGCAGCTTAGCTGGGGGGAATGAGCAGTTCTTC	CASSLAGGNEQFF
TRBV18	many	-	TRBJ2-7	TGTGCCAGCTCACCCGGCGGCTGGGGGGCGTACGAGCAGTACTTC	CASSPGGWGAYEQYF
TRBV5-1	few	-	TRBJ2-7	TGCGCCAGCAGCTTGTCACGGGAGACATACGAGCAGTACTTC	CASSLSRETYEQYF
TRBV5-4	many	-	TRBJ2-1	TGTGCCAGCAGCTTAGAGGACAATGAGCAGTTCTTC	CASSLEDNEQFF
TRBV15	many	-	TRBJ2-7	TGTGCCACCAGCAGAGATCCAGGGGACCCGGAGCTCTCCTACGAGCAGTACTTC	CATSRDPGDPELSYEQYF
TRBV7-8	many	-	TRBJ2-2	TGTGCCAGCAGCGCGGCAGGGGATTCGAACACCGGGGAGCTGTTTTTT	CASSAAGDSNTGELFF
TRBV27	few	TRBD1	TRBJ2-7	TGTGCCAGCAGTTGGACAGGTGGACGAGAGCAGTACTTC	CASSWTGGREQYF
TRBV2	many	TRBD2	TRBJ2-7	TGTGCCAGCAGTGGGACTAGCAACTACGAGCAGTACTTC	CASSGTSNYEQYF
TRBV29-1	many	TRBD1	TRBJ1-1	TGCAGCGTTGTACAGGGGGGCCCTGAAGCTTTCTTT	CSVVQGGPEAFF
TRBV29-1	many	-	TRBJ2-5	TGCAGCGTTGATTTAGGACAGACGTACCAAGAGACCCAGTACTTC	CSVDLGQTYQETQYF
TRBV19	few	-	TRBJ2-2	TGTGCCAGTGGCTTGACAGCTTACACCGGGGAGCTGTTTTTT	CASGLTAYTGELFF
TRBV7-9	few	-	TRBJ2-7	TGTGCCAGCAGCTTACAGCTCTCCTACGAGCAGTACTTC	CASSLQLSYEQYF
TRBV6-1	many	-	TRBJ2-1	TGTGCCAGCAACCCACGCTCCTACAATGAGCAGTTCTTC	CASNPRSYNEQFF